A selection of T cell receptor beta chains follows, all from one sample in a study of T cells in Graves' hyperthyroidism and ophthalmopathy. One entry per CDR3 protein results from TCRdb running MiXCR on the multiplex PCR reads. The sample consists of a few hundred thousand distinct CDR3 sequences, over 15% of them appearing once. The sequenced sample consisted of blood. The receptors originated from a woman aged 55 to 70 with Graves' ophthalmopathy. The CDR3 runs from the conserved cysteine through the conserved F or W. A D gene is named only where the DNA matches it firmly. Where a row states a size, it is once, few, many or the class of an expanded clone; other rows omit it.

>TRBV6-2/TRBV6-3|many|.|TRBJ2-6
TGTGCCAGCGGGGGGACGACTGGGGCCAACGTCCTGACTTTC
CASGGTTGANVLTF
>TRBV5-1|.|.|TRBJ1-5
TGCGCCAGCAGCTTGGGCAGGGCGGATCAGCCCCAGCATTTT
CASSLGRADQPQHF
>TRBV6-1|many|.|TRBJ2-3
TGTGCCAGCAGTGAAGGGACAGCCACAGATACGCAGTATTTT
CASSEGTATDTQYF
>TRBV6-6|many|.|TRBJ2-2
TGTGCCAGCAGTTACCTCGGACTTGGGGGGACGCGGGGCACCGGGGAGCTGTTTTTT
CASSYLGLGGTRGTGELFF
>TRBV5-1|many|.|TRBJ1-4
TGCGCCAGCAGCGAGCAGACAGCGGCGAATGAAAAACTGTTTTTT
CASSEQTAANEKLFF
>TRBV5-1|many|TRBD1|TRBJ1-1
TGTGCCAGCAGCCCCAGGGGGGACACTGAAGCTTTCTTT
CASSPRGDTEAFF
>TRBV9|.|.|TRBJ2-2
TGTGCCAGCAGCGTACCCCGCGAAATAAACACCGGGGAGCTGTTTTTT
CASSVPREINTGELFF
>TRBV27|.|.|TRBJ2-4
TGTGCCAGCAGTGCTCTGACCAAAAACATTCAGTACTTC
CASSALTKNIQYF
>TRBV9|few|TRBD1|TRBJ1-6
TGTGCCAGCGGGACAGGGTGGGATTCACCCCTCCACTTT
CASGTGWDSPLHF
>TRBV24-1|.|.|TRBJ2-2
TGTGCCACCAGTGGTCAGTTTCAGGGACAGAACACCGGGGAGCTGTTTTTT
CATSGQFQGQNTGELFF
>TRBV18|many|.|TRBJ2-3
TGTGCCAGCTCACCGCGGGGTAGCACAGATACGCAGTATTTT
CASSPRGSTDTQYF
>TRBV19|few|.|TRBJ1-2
TGTGCCAGTAGGAGGGACTTCTCATCCAACTATGGCTACACCTTC
CASRRDFSSNYGYTF
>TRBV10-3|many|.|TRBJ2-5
TGTGCCATCACCCTCAATGAGGGAGAGACCCAGTACTTC
CAITLNEGETQYF
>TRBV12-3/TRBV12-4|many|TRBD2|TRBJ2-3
TGTGCCAGCAGACTACGAAGCGGGAGTGTCACAGATACGCAGTATTTT
CASRLRSGSVTDTQYF
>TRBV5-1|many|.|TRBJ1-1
TGCGCCAGCAGCTTGGGGACCCTTAGCCTTACTGAAGCTTTCTTT
CASSLGTLSLTEAFF
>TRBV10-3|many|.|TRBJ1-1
TGTGCCATCAGTGAAGTCTTAGGAGTCGTGGGAGCTTTCTTT
CAISEVLGVVGAFF
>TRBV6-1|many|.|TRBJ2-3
TGTGCCAGCACCCCTCCGATGGGAAGGGGCACAGATACGCAGTATTTT
CASTPPMGRGTDTQYF
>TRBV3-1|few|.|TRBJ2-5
TGTGCCAGCAGGCAGGGAGTTCGAGAGACCCAGTACTTC
CASRQGVRETQYF
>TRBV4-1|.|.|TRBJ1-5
TGCGCCAGCAGCCAAGTTGGAGAGCAGCCCCAGCATTTT
CASSQVGEQPQHF
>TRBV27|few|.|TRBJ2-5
TGTGCCAGCAGTGCGGGACGGGGGAGGTGGACCCAGTACTTC
CASSAGRGRWTQYF